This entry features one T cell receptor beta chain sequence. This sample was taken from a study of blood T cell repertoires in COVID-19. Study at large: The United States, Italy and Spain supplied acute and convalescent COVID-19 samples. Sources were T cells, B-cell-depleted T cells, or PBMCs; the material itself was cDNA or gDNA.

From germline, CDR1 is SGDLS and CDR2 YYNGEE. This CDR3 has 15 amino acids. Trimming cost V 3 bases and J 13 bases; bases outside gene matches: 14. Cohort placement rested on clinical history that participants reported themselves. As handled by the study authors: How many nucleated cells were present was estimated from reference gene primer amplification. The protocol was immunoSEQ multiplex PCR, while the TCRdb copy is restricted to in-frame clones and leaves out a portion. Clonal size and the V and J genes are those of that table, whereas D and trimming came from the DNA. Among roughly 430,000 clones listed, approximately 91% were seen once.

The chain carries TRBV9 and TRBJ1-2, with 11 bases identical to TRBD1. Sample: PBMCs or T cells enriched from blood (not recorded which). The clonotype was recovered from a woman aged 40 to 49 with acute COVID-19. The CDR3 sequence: CASSGGQGATMFLTF. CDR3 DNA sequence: TGTGCCAGCAGCGGTGGACAGGGGGCCACTATGTTTCTCACCTTC.